A selection of T cell receptor beta chains follows, all from one sample in a study of cytomegalovirus exposure and HLA in healthy donors. The data were produced by immunoSEQ multiplex PCR, yet TCRdb's version contains in-frame clones alone and is incomplete. In the table there are approximately 120,000 clones, just under 75% of which are singletons. Input material: PBMCs. These receptors came from a man aged 55 to 70 in good health and CMV-seropositive. Both conserved end residues are part of each CDR3. The order of the fields is D gene, J gene, V gene, clone size, CDR3 protein, CDR3 DNA. D genes are given only for firm matches. Clone sizes are given selectively: once, few, many, or a class where the clone is expanded.

D gene: TRBD1
J gene: TRBJ2-7
V gene: TRBV30
clone size: -
CDR3 protein: CAWMTGFPYEQYF
CDR3 DNA: TGTGCCTGGATGACAGGGTTTCCCTACGAGCAGTACTTC

D gene: -
J gene: TRBJ1-4
V gene: TRBV29-1
clone size: -
CDR3 protein: CSVLQGEKLFF
CDR3 DNA: TGCAGCGTTTTACAGGGTGAAAAACTGTTTTTT

D gene: -
J gene: TRBJ2-2
V gene: TRBV23-1
clone size: -
CDR3 protein: CASRRQDVLNTGELFF
CDR3 DNA: TGCGCCAGCAGACGACAGGACGTTCTTAACACCGGGGAGCTGTTTTTT

D gene: -
J gene: TRBJ2-2
V gene: TRBV6-1
clone size: few
CDR3 protein: CASSVERVDTGELFF
CDR3 DNA: TGTGCCAGCAGTGTCGAACGGGTAGACACCGGGGAGCTGTTTTTT

D gene: -
J gene: TRBJ1-1
V gene: TRBV7-2
clone size: -
CDR3 protein: CASSSLTLTAFF
CDR3 DNA: TGTGCCAGCAGCTCCTTAACTCTCACGGCTTTCTTT

D gene: -
J gene: TRBJ2-5
V gene: TRBV5-4
clone size: -
CDR3 protein: CASSLGGRGRQETQYF
CDR3 DNA: TGTGCCAGCAGCTTAGGGGGGCGGGGGCGTCAAGAGACCCAGTACTTC

D gene: TRBD1
J gene: TRBJ1-2
V gene: TRBV4-1
clone size: -
CDR3 protein: CASSLNSGTGAGYTF
CDR3 DNA: TGCGCCAGCAGCCTTAATTCCGGGACAGGGGCTGGCTACACCTTC

D gene: -
J gene: TRBJ2-6
V gene: TRBV4-1
clone size: few
CDR3 protein: CASSQGRPEKGRANVLTF
CDR3 DNA: TGCGCCAGCAGCCAAGGGAGGCCGGAAAAAGGAAGGGCCAACGTCCTGACTTTC

D gene: TRBD2
J gene: TRBJ2-1
V gene: TRBV30
clone size: -
CDR3 protein: CAWSFGGANEQFF
CDR3 DNA: TGTGCCTGGAGTTTCGGGGGGGCCAATGAGCAGTTCTTC

D gene: TRBD1
J gene: TRBJ1-2
V gene: TRBV9
clone size: few
CDR3 protein: CASSRGTGGSGYTF
CDR3 DNA: TGTGCCAGCAGCAGAGGGACAGGGGGCAGTGGCTACACCTTC

D gene: -
J gene: TRBJ1-1
V gene: TRBV6-1
clone size: -
CDR3 protein: CASSLDRVTEAFF
CDR3 DNA: TGTGCCAGCAGTTTGGACAGAGTCACTGAAGCTTTCTTT

D gene: -
J gene: TRBJ1-6
V gene: TRBV6-5
clone size: -
CDR3 protein: CASSREAPNNSPLHF
CDR3 DNA: TGTGCCAGCAGCCGGGAGGCTCCCAATAATTCACCCCTCCACTTT

D gene: -
J gene: TRBJ2-4
V gene: TRBV5-1
clone size: few
CDR3 protein: CASSLGGIAKNIQYF
CDR3 DNA: TGCGCCAGCAGCTTGGGCGGTATAGCCAAAAACATTCAGTACTTC

D gene: -
J gene: TRBJ2-3
V gene: TRBV5-5
clone size: -
CDR3 protein: CASSSGTDTQYF
CDR3 DNA: TGTGCCAGCAGCTCGGGCACAGATACGCAGTATTTT

D gene: -
J gene: TRBJ1-3
V gene: TRBV2
clone size: -
CDR3 protein: CASRADSGNTIYF
CDR3 DNA: TGTGCCAGCAGGGCTGACTCTGGAAACACCATATATTTT

D gene: -
J gene: TRBJ2-3
V gene: TRBV6-5
clone size: -
CDR3 protein: CASSTTRLPTDTQYF
CDR3 DNA: TGTGCCAGCAGCACTACCCGTCTCCCCACAGATACGCAGTATTTT

D gene: -
J gene: TRBJ1-1
V gene: TRBV10-2
clone size: -
CDR3 protein: CASESIEGVTGYTEAFF
CDR3 DNA: TGCGCCAGCGAATCAATTGAGGGGGTTACCGGATACACTGAAGCTTTCTTT

D gene: -
J gene: TRBJ2-5
V gene: TRBV5-1
clone size: few
CDR3 protein: CASSLIGAYQETQYF
CDR3 DNA: TGCGCCAGCAGCTTGATAGGGGCGTACCAAGAGACCCAGTACTTC

D gene: -
J gene: TRBJ2-1
V gene: TRBV4-1
clone size: -
CDR3 protein: CASSRTPPNPDEQFF
CDR3 DNA: TGCGCCAGCAGCCGGACTCCCCCGAACCCCGATGAGCAGTTCTTC

D gene: TRBD1
J gene: TRBJ2-7
V gene: TRBV9
clone size: -
CDR3 protein: CASSQGVGDRGHYEQYF
CDR3 DNA: TGTGCCAGCAGCCAAGGGGTGGGGGACAGGGGCCACTACGAGCAGTACTTC

D gene: -
J gene: TRBJ2-7
V gene: TRBV6-6
clone size: -
CDR3 protein: CASSQLGRGSYEQYF
CDR3 DNA: TGTGCCAGCAGCCAACTAGGCAGGGGAAGCTACGAGCAGTACTTC

D gene: -
J gene: TRBJ1-2
V gene: TRBV15
clone size: -
CDR3 protein: CATSGFRSRGYGYTF
CDR3 DNA: TGTGCCACCAGCGGATTTAGGAGCCGGGGCTATGGCTACACCTTC

D gene: -
J gene: TRBJ2-7
V gene: TRBV2
clone size: -
CDR3 protein: CASRSSYEQYF
CDR3 DNA: TGTGCCAGCAGGAGCTCCTACGAGCAGTACTTC

D gene: -
J gene: TRBJ2-3
V gene: TRBV6-5
clone size: few
CDR3 protein: CASSYRGADTQYF
CDR3 DNA: TGTGCCAGCAGTTACAGGGGCGCAGATACGCAGTATTTT

D gene: -
J gene: TRBJ1-1
V gene: TRBV2
clone size: few
CDR3 protein: CASMRQATATEAFF
CDR3 DNA: TGTGCCAGCATGCGACAGGCGACGGCCACTGAAGCTTTCTTT

D gene: TRBD1
J gene: TRBJ1-2
V gene: TRBV5-1
clone size: -
CDR3 protein: CASSLAGQGDGYTF
CDR3 DNA: TGCGCCAGCAGCTTGGCCGGACAGGGAGACGGCTACACCTTC

D gene: TRBD1
J gene: TRBJ2-7
V gene: TRBV29-1
clone size: -
CDR3 protein: CSGQLGQGKGEQYF
CDR3 DNA: TGCAGCGGCCAACTTGGACAGGGGAAGGGGGAGCAGTACTTC

D gene: TRBD1
J gene: TRBJ1-1
V gene: TRBV5-8
clone size: once
CDR3 protein: CASGASSTWDRVTEAFF
CDR3 DNA: TGTGCCAGCGGAGCCTCCTCGACCTGGGACAGGGTCACTGAAGCTTTCTTT

D gene: TRBD1
J gene: TRBJ1-2
V gene: TRBV27
clone size: -
CDR3 protein: CASSLHRDRAGYGYTF
CDR3 DNA: TGTGCCAGCAGTCTCCACCGGGACAGGGCTGGCTATGGCTACACCTTC